The clone carrying this T cell receptor beta chain was recorded a few times. Antigen unknown. One entry per CDR3 protein, called by TCRdb with MiXCR from the 5' RACE reads. This repertoire shows around 20,000 distinct CDR3 sequences, roughly 5.8% found once; its top ten account for approximately 10%. Time point here: sample taken at primary tumor resection. This specimen belongs to a study of spatial heterogeneity in lung cancer. Study-wide results and caveats: Counts that tracked tumor mutation counts were those of expanded intratumoral alpha and beta TCRs.

The CDR3 loop spans 16 amino acids. CDR1 and CDR2 from the germline V gene are DFQATT and SNEGSKA (reference sequence). After removal of 6 bases from V and 2 bases from J, the junction contained 13 bases not matched to a gene. This receptor was identified in a female donor with early-stage non-small cell lung cancer. The J gene is TRBJ1-3, the V gene TRBV20-1, with 7 positions matching TRBD1. The source was lung tumor tissue, collected at surgery. The CDR3 nucleotides read TGCAGTGCGAGCGTCCCGGACAGGCAGGCTGGAAACACCATATATTTT. Translating it yields CSASVPDRQAGNTIYF.